This record covers a single TCR beta chain. Its antigen remains unidentified. Relative to the germline gene, one junction end is altered; a read error may explain this. PCR used 60 Vbeta primers and 13 Jbeta primers. Produced via immunoSEQ multiplex PCR; TCRdb's table is partial and in-frame only. The sample includes approximately 200,000 clones, 75% to 85% seen only once; the top ten take around 2.1%. This CDR3 region has 14 residues. CDR1 is SNHLY and CDR2 is FYNNEI in the germline V gene. The data derive from a study of cytomegalovirus exposure and HLA in healthy donors. Study as a whole: The Caucasian-associated ancestry cluster held 65% to 90% of approximately 400 genotyped donors.

Overall study results and limits: A missense DCLRE1C variant was associated with V- and J-gene trimming of TCR beta chains in a later analysis, and an independent cohort replicated the association. What TCR beta sequences reportedly achieved was accurate prediction of HLA-A and HLA-B alleles in most subjects.

This chain uses TRBV2 with TRBJ1-3; a possible D gene is TRBD1 (5 bases). Source material: PBMCs. This TCR was sampled from a woman younger than 30 in good health and CMV-seropositive. The CDR3 DNA is TGTGCCAGCAGAATTCAACAGGCTACGGCTATTTGGTTTTTT. It codes for CASRIQQATAIWFF. Full variable domain (rest looked up from reference TRBV2 and TRBJ1-3): EPEVTQTPSHQVTQMGQEVILRCVPISNHLYFYWYRQILGQKVEFLVSFYNNEISEKSEIFDDQFSVERPDGSNFTLKIRSTKLEDSAMYFCASRIQQATAIWFFGEGSWLTVV.